The rows below give T cell receptor beta chains drawn from one sample of a study of blood T cell repertoires in COVID-19. Sequencing used immunoSEQ multiplex PCR; TCRdb keeps in-frame clones, though not all of them. The profile covers 200,000 to 250,000 clones, with 70% to 90% appearing a single time and 11% taken by the ten largest. Sequenced sample: PBMCs or T cells enriched from blood (not recorded which). The receptor source for this set is a man between 25 and 39 years old who had recovered from COVID-19. CDR3s include the opening cysteine and the closing phenylalanine or tryptophan. A D gene is named only where the DNA matches it firmly. Not all rows give a size; the values are once, few, many and, for expanded clones, a class.

j_gene: TRBJ1-6; abundance: NA; d_gene: NA; v_gene: TRBV7-2; CDR3nt: TGTGCCAGCAAAAAGACAGAGACCGGTAATTCACCCCTCCACTTT; CDR3aa: CASKKTETGNSPLHF
j_gene: TRBJ2-5; abundance: NA; d_gene: TRBD1; v_gene: TRBV7-9; CDR3nt: TGTGCCAGCAGCTTACAAGGCCGACAGGGGAGAGAGACCCAGTACTTC; CDR3aa: CASSLQGRQGRETQYF
j_gene: TRBJ1-5; abundance: NA; d_gene: NA; v_gene: TRBV4-1; CDR3nt: TGCGCCAGCAGCGAAATCGCTCAGGGGCAGCCCCAGCATTTT; CDR3aa: CASSEIAQGQPQHF
j_gene: TRBJ1-2; abundance: NA; d_gene: NA; v_gene: TRBV10-3; CDR3nt: TGTGCCATCGGCTCCCAAGAGGAGTATGGCTACACCTTC; CDR3aa: CAIGSQEEYGYTF
j_gene: TRBJ2-3; abundance: NA; d_gene: NA; v_gene: TRBV28; CDR3nt: TGTGCCAGCAGCCCTCCCCTGAGGCCGAGCACAGATACGCAGTATTTT; CDR3aa: CASSPPLRPSTDTQYF
j_gene: TRBJ2-5; abundance: NA; d_gene: TRBD2; v_gene: TRBV5-1; CDR3nt: TGCGCCAGCAGCTTGGCTCGGCTAGCGGGGACCCAAGAGACCCAGTACTTC; CDR3aa: CASSLARLAGTQETQYF
j_gene: TRBJ1-2; abundance: NA; d_gene: NA; v_gene: TRBV6-5; CDR3nt: TGTGCCAGCAATAGTCTCCAGCGCTTACCCTATGGCTACACCTTC; CDR3aa: CASNSLQRLPYGYTF
j_gene: TRBJ2-3; abundance: NA; d_gene: NA; v_gene: TRBV10-1; CDR3nt: TGCGCCAGCAGTGAGAGGTCAGGGGAGAGCACAGATACGCAGTATTTT; CDR3aa: CASSERSGESTDTQYF
j_gene: TRBJ1-2; abundance: NA; d_gene: NA; v_gene: TRBV11-2; CDR3nt: TGTGCCAGCAGACGATTACGAACAGGGCATGGGGGCTACACCTTC; CDR3aa: CASRRLRTGHGGYTF
j_gene: TRBJ1-2; abundance: NA; d_gene: NA; v_gene: TRBV28; CDR3nt: TGTGCCAGCAGTTTCAGGGCTTATGGCTACACCTTC; CDR3aa: CASSFRAYGYTF
j_gene: TRBJ2-3; abundance: NA; d_gene: TRBD1; v_gene: TRBV9; CDR3nt: TGTGCCAGCAGCCCACGTGGGGACAGGTTCACAGATACGCAGTATTTT; CDR3aa: CASSPRGDRFTDTQYF
j_gene: TRBJ1-6; abundance: NA; d_gene: TRBD1; v_gene: TRBV27; CDR3nt: TGTGCCAGCAGCAACCTACCGGGACAGGGGGATTCACCCCTCCACTTT; CDR3aa: CASSNLPGQGDSPLHF
j_gene: TRBJ2-3; abundance: NA; d_gene: NA; v_gene: TRBV6-5; CDR3nt: TGTGCCAGCGTGGCCCCGGGGGCAGATACGCAGTATTTT; CDR3aa: CASVAPGADTQYF
j_gene: TRBJ1-6; abundance: NA; d_gene: NA; v_gene: TRBV7-9; CDR3nt: TGTGCCAGCAGCCTTGGGCCGGCGTTAGGAAGGCCCCTCCACTTT; CDR3aa: CASSLGPALGRPLHF
j_gene: TRBJ2-5; abundance: NA; d_gene: NA; v_gene: TRBV6-5; CDR3nt: TGTGCCGGCCTCGGGGAGACCCAGTACTTC; CDR3aa: CAGLGETQYF
j_gene: TRBJ2-6; abundance: NA; d_gene: TRBD1; v_gene: TRBV3-1/TRBV3-2; CDR3nt: TGTGCCAGCAGCCAAATGCAGGCCGGGACAGGCTTCTCTGGGGCCAACGTCCTGACTTTC; CDR3aa: CASSQMQAGTGFSGANVLTF
j_gene: TRBJ2-1; abundance: NA; d_gene: TRBD1; v_gene: TRBV27; CDR3nt: TGTGCCAGCAGCGCGATAAGGACAGGGGGCTTCGATGAGCAGTTCTTC; CDR3aa: CASSAIRTGGFDEQFF
j_gene: TRBJ2-7; abundance: NA; d_gene: TRBD2; v_gene: TRBV19; CDR3nt: TGTGCCAGTAGTACCCCTACTAGCGGGAGTATTACCGAGCAGTACTTC; CDR3aa: CASSTPTSGSITEQYF
j_gene: TRBJ2-7; abundance: NA; d_gene: TRBD2; v_gene: TRBV4-2; CDR3nt: TGTGCCAGCAGCCAAGATGTTGTAGCGGGAATTTACGAGCAGTACTTC; CDR3aa: CASSQDVVAGIYEQYF
j_gene: TRBJ2-5; abundance: NA; d_gene: TRBD2; v_gene: TRBV4-1; CDR3nt: TGCGCCAGCAGCCAAGGTGGACTAGCGGGGAACCAAGAGACCCAGTACTTC; CDR3aa: CASSQGGLAGNQETQYF
j_gene: TRBJ1-5; abundance: NA; d_gene: TRBD1; v_gene: TRBV28; CDR3nt: TGTGCCAGCAGGACAGGGAGTTTAGGCAATCAGCCCCAGCATTTT; CDR3aa: CASRTGSLGNQPQHF
j_gene: TRBJ1-5; abundance: NA; d_gene: NA; v_gene: TRBV4-2; CDR3nt: TGTGCCAGCAGCCAAGACTTAGGGGCCGGCAATCAGCCCCAGCATTTT; CDR3aa: CASSQDLGAGNQPQHF
j_gene: TRBJ1-2; abundance: few; d_gene: TRBD1; v_gene: TRBV30; CDR3nt: TGTGCCGGTCAAACAGGGGCGGGTGGCTACACCTTC; CDR3aa: CAGQTGAGGYTF
j_gene: TRBJ2-7; abundance: NA; d_gene: NA; v_gene: TRBV4-1; CDR3nt: TGCGCCAGCAGCCAAGAGGGCGGACTAAGCTCCTACGAGCAGTACTTC; CDR3aa: CASSQEGGLSSYEQYF
j_gene: TRBJ1-6; abundance: NA; d_gene: TRBD1; v_gene: TRBV25-1; CDR3nt: TGTGCCAGCGCCGATTACTCCGGGACAGGGAAGGCACCCCTCCACTTT; CDR3aa: CASADYSGTGKAPLHF